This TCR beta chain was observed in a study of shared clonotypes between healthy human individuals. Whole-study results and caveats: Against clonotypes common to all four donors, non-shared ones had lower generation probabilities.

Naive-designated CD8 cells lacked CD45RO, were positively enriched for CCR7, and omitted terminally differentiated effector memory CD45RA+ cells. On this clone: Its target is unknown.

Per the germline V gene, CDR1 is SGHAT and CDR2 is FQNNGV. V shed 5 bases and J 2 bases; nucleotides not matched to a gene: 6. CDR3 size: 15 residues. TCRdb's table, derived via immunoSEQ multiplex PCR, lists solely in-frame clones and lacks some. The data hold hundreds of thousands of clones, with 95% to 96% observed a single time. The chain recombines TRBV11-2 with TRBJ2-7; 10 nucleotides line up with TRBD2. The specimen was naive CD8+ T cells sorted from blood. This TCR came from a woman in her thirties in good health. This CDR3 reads CASSTGLATTYEQYF. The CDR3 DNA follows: TGTGCCAGCAGCACGGGACTAGCGACCACCTACGAGCAGTACTTC.